This T cell receptor beta chain appears in the sequencing data of a study of blood T cells in healthy people across ages. A second PCR of roughly 7 to 11 cycles used a sample-barcoded 5' primer and a J-beta primer mix. One entry per CDR3 protein, called by TCRdb with MiXCR from the 5' RACE reads. This sample has 800,000 to 1,000,000 distinct CDR3 sequences, with roughly 52% found just once. The CDR3 contains 15 residues. The V gene's germline CDR1 is MNHNY and CDR2 SVGAGI (reference sequence). Trimming cost V 5 bases and J 7 bases; bases outside gene matches: 3. The genes are TRBV6-6 and TRBJ2-1; 15 nucleotides line up with TRBD2. This TCR was sampled from a young man in good health. Sequencing input: blood. The CDR3 sequence is CASSHGLAGGNEQFF. The CDR3 nucleotides are TGTGCCAGCAGTCATGGACTAGCGGGGGGGAATGAGCAGTTCTTC.